Following are 22 T cell receptor beta chains from one sample sequenced in a study of T cell repertoires in cytomegalovirus infection. TCRdb fed the reads into MiXCR, producing one record per CDR3 protein. The repertoire consists of about 920,000 distinct CDR3 sequences, with 30% to 40% occurring once and the leading ten covering around 15%. The antigens these receptors bind are not known. This material consisted of cultured CD8+ T cells from PBMCs, taken from culture after CMV antigen stimulation. The receptors come from a human donor in good health (CMV status not recorded). Some clones in this sample may be carry-over from other donors' samples.

This clonotype was observed at least ten times. The rearrangement links TRBV4-1 to TRBJ2-3, with 9 bases that match TRBD2. J lost 2 bases, V lost 7 bases, and 10 bases had no gene match. The CDR3 totals 16 residues. Germline CDR1 reads MGHRA; CDR2 reads YSYEKL. CDR3 sequence: CASTPLAGIPTDTQYF. The CDR3 coding sequence is TGCGCCAGCACCCCCCTAGCGGGGATACCCACAGATACGCAGTATTTT.

The DNA of the CDR3 is TGTGCCAGCAGTCAATCTGAGACAGGGGAAGTCGAAGCTTTCTTT. Translated, it gives CASSQSETGEVEAFF. This chain links TRBV6-2 or TRBV6-3 with TRBJ1-1; 8 bases line up with TRBD1. Germline V gene data show CDR1 as MNHEY and CDR2 as SVGEGT. The J segment lost 8 bases and the V segment lost 5 bases, leaving 13 bases of the junction unmatched. CDR3 length equals 15 residues.

Many counts were recorded for this clonotype. The chain uses TRBV7-6 and TRBJ1-4; 10 nucleotides align to TRBD1. The J segment lost 10 bases and the V segment lost 5 bases, leaving 16 bases of the junction unmatched. The germline gives CDR1 SGHVS, CDR2 FNYEAQ. This CDR3 is built from 17 residues. The CDR3 reads CASSPRGGTGEELKLFF. The CDR3 coding sequence is TGTGCCAGCAGCCCCCGCGGTGGGACAGGGGAAGAACTAAAACTGTTTTTT.

This clonotype was detected many times. The gene calls are TRBV5-1 and TRBJ1-2; D is unresolved. Germline CDR1 reads SGHRS; CDR2 reads YFSETQ. The CDR3 consists of 13 residues. V lost 1 base, J lost 4 bases, and 8 bases lay in between. CDR3 sequence (DNA): TGCGCCAGCAGCTTGCAGGAGAGCTATGGCTACACCTTC. It translates to CASSLQESYGYTF.

This clonotype was recorded a few times. The V call is TRBV10-3, the J call TRBJ1-1; D unclear. CDR1 ENHRY and CDR2 SYGVKD come from the germline V gene. The germline V and J ends were trimmed by 0 bases and 8 bases, with 4 bases remaining between them. This CDR3 region has 11 residues. The CDR3 nucleotides read TGTGCCATCAGTGAGTCCCTCGAAGCTTTCTTT. This encodes CAISESLEAFF.

This clonotype occurred many times. This chain uses TRBV28 with TRBJ1-1; 7 nucleotides line up with TRBD1. The CDR3 runs 16 residues. V shed 10 bases and J 7 bases; nucleotides not matched to a gene: 21. Germline loops: CDR1 MDHEN, CDR2 SYDVKM. The CDR3 bases are TGTGCCACAGGGGTGGGGACAGAGGGTTTTGTCGGTGAAGCTTTCTTT. Its translation: CATGVGTEGFVGEAFF.

The V and J genes are TRBV2 and TRBJ1-2, with 8 nucleotides matching TRBD1. V shed 3 bases and J 4 bases; nucleotides not matched to a gene: 7. The germline V gene encodes CDR1 SNHLY and CDR2 FYNNEI. The length of the CDR3 is 15 residues. The CDR3 DNA reads as TGTGCCAGCAGTGACGGCAGGGGGCTCACCTATGGCTACACCTTC. It translates to CASSDGRGLTYGYTF.

The V and J genes are TRBV5-1 and TRBJ1-2, with TRBD1 identical over 7 bases. This CDR3 comprises 17 residues. V dropped 0 bases and J dropped 6; count of bases not matched to a gene: 14. Germline V gene sequence: CDR1 SGHRS, CDR2 YFSETQ. CDR3 coding DNA: TGCGCCAGCAGCTTGGAGGCAGGGGGACCTCAGAGCCATGGCTACACCTTC. Its protein product is CASSLEAGGPQSHGYTF.

This sequence joins TRBV28 and TRBJ1-1; 7 positions agree with TRBD1. The V gene's germline CDR1 is MDHEN and CDR2 SYDVKM. Trimming removed 6 bases from V and 4 bases from J; junction bases left unmatched: 8. CDR3 length: 14 amino acids. In DNA form, the CDR3 reads TGTGCCAGCAGAATACAGGGGAAGGGCACTGAAGCTTTCTTT. Protein: CASRIQGKGTEAFF.

As concerns this clonotype: One base away lies a much larger clone, so this may be a sequencing read error. The chain combines TRBV7-3 with TRBJ2-5; TRBD1 aligns across 7 bases. The CDR3 is made up of 15 amino acids. Trimming took 3 bases from V and 1 from J; bases not matched to a gene: 5. Germline loops: CDR1 SGHTA, CDR2 FQGTGA. CDR3 nucleotides: TGTGCCAGCAGCTTCTTGGGACAGCCCCAAGAGACCCAGTACTTC. This encodes CASSFLGQPQETQYF.

The sample holds a few counts of this clonotype. The chain uses TRBV5-6 and TRBJ1-6; TRBD1 matches at 7 bases. V dropped 4 bases and J dropped 0; count of bases not matched to a gene: 16. The CDR3 contains 20 residues. CDR1 and CDR2 from the germline V gene are SGHDT and YYEEEE. The CDR3 loop is CASSLGTAPGRGSYNSPLHF. The CDR3 DNA follows: TGTGCCAGCAGCCTTGGGACAGCTCCTGGTCGGGGCTCCTATAATTCACCCCTCCACTTT.

This clonotype was recorded a few times. The chain employs TRBV12-5 and TRBJ2-3; D perhaps matches TRBD2 (6 bases). Trimming left V 3 bases short and J 1 base short, with 20 bases between. CDR3 length: 18 residues. Germline V gives CDR1 LGHNT, CDR2 FRNRAP. In DNA form, the CDR3 reads TGTGCTAGTGGTTTTGGGACTGAAAAAAGGTTTGGCACAGATACGCAGTATTTT. This translates into CASGFGTEKRFGTDTQYF.

The chain is built from TRBV7-6 and TRBJ2-5; D not certain. The V end lost 2 bases, the J end lost 5 bases, and 12 bases lay between the germline ends. From germline, CDR1 is SGHVS and CDR2 FNYEAQ. The CDR3 is made up of 14 amino acids. The CDR3, as DNA: TGTGCCAGCAGCTTATACTATCGCCCGGAGACCCAGTACTTC. This encodes CASSLYYRPETQYF.

The V gene is TRBV6-5, the J gene TRBJ1-2, with D perhaps matching TRBD1 (6 bases). The ends were cut back, 2 bases at V and 2 bases at J, with 9 bases in the middle. Germline CDR1 reads MNHEY; CDR2 reads SVGAGI. This CDR3 region has 14 residues. CDR3 loop: CASSYNGQNYGYTF. The DNA for the CDR3 is TGTGCCAGCAGTTACAACGGACAGAACTATGGCTACACCTTC.

This clonotype was seen a handful of times. V usage is TRBV6-6 and J usage is TRBJ1-2; 7 nucleotides align to TRBD1. J lost 3 bases, V lost 2 bases, and 0 bases had no gene match. Germline lookup yields CDR1 MNHNY and CDR2 SVGAGI (reference sequence). This CDR3 contains 13 residues. The CDR3 loop is CASSYDRDYGYTF. CDR3 nucleotide sequence: TGTGCCAGCAGTTACGACAGGGACTATGGCTACACCTTC.

V usage is TRBV7-2 and J usage is TRBJ1-6, with D perhaps matching TRBD1 (5 bases). This CDR3 spans 14 amino acids. The germline V gene has CDR1 SGHTA and CDR2 FQGNSA. Trimming removed 8 bases at V and 9 bases at J, with 17 bases between. CDR3: CASLSEGPGSPLHF. CDR3 nucleotide sequence: TGTGCCAGCCTATCCGAGGGGCCGGGTTCACCCCTCCACTTT.

This clonotype was counted only a few times. For the CDR3, the DNA is TGTGCCAGCAGTTTTACCGGCGATACGCAGTATTTT. The encoded protein is CASSFTGDTQYF. This chain uses TRBV28 with TRBJ2-3; D gene unclear. This CDR3 is 12 amino acids long. CDR1 and CDR2 from the germline V gene are MDHEN and SYDVKM. V was trimmed by 3 bases and J by 6 bases, leaving 7 bases between them. Combining the CDR3 with reference TRBV28 and TRBJ2-3 gives the whole variable domain DVKVTQSSRYLVKRTGEKVFLECVQDMDHENMFWYRQDPGLGLRLIYFSYDVKMKEKGDIPEGYSVSREKKERFSLILESASTNQTSMYLCASSFTGDTQYFGPGTRLTVL.

This clonotype has a handful of counts. The chain uses TRBV4-1 and TRBJ2-7; either TRBD1 or TRBD2 may supply D (5 bases each). Germline V lookup: CDR1 MGHRA, CDR2 YSYEKL. V shed 3 bases and J shed 3 bases, with 15 bases lying between them. This CDR3 region has 15 residues. The CDR3, as DNA: TGCGCCAGCAGCCAGAGGGACGGTAGTTTCTACGAGCAGTACTTC. Its protein is CASSQRDGSFYEQYF.

The chain combines TRBV4-3 with TRBJ2-2; D might be TRBD1 (6 bases). Germline V lookup: CDR1 LGHNA, CDR2 YSLEER. CDR3 length equals 17 residues. The ends were cut back, 4 bases at V and 3 bases at J, with 18 bases in the middle. This chain's CDR3 is CASSPTVPGVDTGELFF. In nucleotides, the CDR3 is TGCGCCAGCAGCCCCACCGTACCAGGGGTGGACACCGGGGAGCTGTTTTTT.

V and J are TRBV5-1 and TRBJ1-2, with TRBD1 matching over 9 bases. This CDR3 is built from 13 residues. CDR1 and CDR2 (germline): SGHRS, YFSETQ. The V and J ends lost 5 bases and 7 bases, in that order; junction bases with no gene match: 6. The CDR3 region has the DNA TGCGCCAGCAGGGAACAGGGGGCTGCTGGCTACACCTTC. It codes for CASREQGAAGYTF.

This clonotype appeared a few times. This chain uses TRBV7-6 with TRBJ2-3; D is perhaps TRBD2 (6 bases). Germline CDR1 is SGHVS and CDR2 is FNYEAQ. V was cut by 1 base and J by 7 bases, with 15 bases left in between. This CDR3 spans 15 amino acids. CDR3 coding DNA: TGTGCCAGCAGCTTAGTCGGGGAGGTGATGAATACGCAGTATTTT. Protein product: CASSLVGEVMNTQYF. Complete variable domain (other parts from reference TRBV7-6 and TRBJ2-3): GAGVSQSPRYKVTKRGQDVALRCDPISGHVSLYWYRQALGQGPEFLTYFNYEAQQDKSGLPNDRFSAERPEGSISTLTIQRTEQRDSAMYRCASSLVGEVMNTQYFGPGTRLTVL.

V is TRBV25-1 and J is TRBJ1-1, with unresolved D. This CDR3 has 11 residues. CDR1 is MGHDK and CDR2 is SYGVNS in the germline V gene. V lost 3 bases to trimming and J lost 3 bases, with 2 bases between them. The CDR3 region has the DNA TGTGCCAGCAGTGATCACACTGAAGCTTTCTTT. Protein product: CASSDHTEAFF.